The 30 T cell receptor beta chains below were found in one sample sequenced in a study of cytomegalovirus exposure and HLA in healthy donors. The PCR made use of 60 Vbeta and 13 Jbeta primers. Only in-frame clones appear in the TCRdb table, and some are missing; sequencing was by immunoSEQ multiplex PCR. Among about 89,000 clones listed, roughly 85% were seen once. Sequencing used PBMCs. The receptors were sampled from a middle-aged man in good health and CMV-seropositive.

V is TRBV2 and J is TRBJ2-2; D unresolved. Trimming pared 3 bases from V and 5 bases from J, leaving 10 bases between. Germline V lookup: CDR1 SNHLY, CDR2 FYNNEI. The CDR3 is 14 amino acids. CDR3 protein: CASSEVAWTGELFF. For the CDR3, the DNA is TGTGCCAGCAGTGAGGTAGCTTGGACCGGGGAGCTGTTTTTT.

The genes are TRBV7-8 and TRBJ1-2; the D gene is possibly TRBD1 (5 bases). The V and J ends lost 1 base and 3 bases respectively, with 9 bases between them. The CDR3 runs to 14 residues. CDR1 SGHVS and CDR2 FQNEAQ come from the germline V gene. CDR3 DNA sequence: TGTGCCAGCAGCTTAGGGGGGGTAGACTATGGCTACACCTTC. Translated: CASSLGGVDYGYTF. The variable domain in full, completed from reference TRBV7-8 and TRBJ1-2, reads GAGVSQSPRYKVAKRGQDVALRCDPISGHVSLFWYQQALGQGPEFLTYFQNEAQLDKSGLPSDRFFAERPEGSVSTLKIQRTQQEDSAVYLCASSLGGVDYGYTFGSGTRLTVV.

The CDR3 nucleotides read TGTGCCAGCCAAACGGGGGGCAGCGGGAACAATGAGCAGTTCTTC. It specifies CASQTGGSGNNEQFF. The genes are TRBV28 and TRBJ2-1, with a tentative D call TRBD2 (7 bases). The CDR3 totals 15 residues. Trimming took off 8 bases at V and 5 bases at J, with 19 bases between the two ends. Looked up from germline, CDR1 is MDHEN and CDR2 is SYDVKM.

The V and J genes are TRBV2 and TRBJ2-5, with TRBD2 matching over 12 bases. This CDR3 region has 14 residues. Germline V gene sequence: CDR1 SNHLY, CDR2 FYNNEI. V gave up 6 bases and J gave up 5 bases; unmatched junction bases: 4. CDR3 residues: CASRLAGGLETQYF. In nucleotides, the CDR3 is TGTGCCAGCAGACTAGCGGGGGGTTTGGAGACCCAGTACTTC.

V usage is TRBV21-1 and J usage is TRBJ2-4; whether TRBD2, the table's D call, matches the DNA was not checked. TRBV21-1 is labeled a pseudogene. CDR3 length equals 13 residues. CDR3 sequence (DNA): TGTGCCAGCAGCAAGGGACTAAAAAACATTCAGTACTTC. This gives the protein CASSKGLKNIQYF.

This chain connects TRBV6-1 to TRBJ2-4; D may be TRBD1 (6 bases). Trimming pared 5 bases from V and 3 bases from J, leaving 11 bases between. This CDR3 comprises 14 residues. Germline CDR1 MNHNS, CDR2 SASEGT. The CDR3 sequence: CASSPGAGKNIQYF. The CDR3 bases are TGTGCCAGCAGTCCAGGGGCAGGCAAAAACATTCAGTACTTC.

This chain joins TRBV11-3 and TRBJ2-3, with 7 bases lining up with TRBD2. From germline, CDR1 is SGHNT and CDR2 YENEEA. The CDR3 consists of 18 residues. Germline trimming cut 5 bases from V and 0 bases from J; bases unmatched to any gene: 14. CDR3 amino acids: CASSPSRGGGDSTDTQYF. DNA of the CDR3: TGTGCCAGCAGCCCTTCTCGGGGCGGGGGAGATAGCACAGATACGCAGTATTTT.

The J gene is TRBJ1-3, the V gene TRBV5-1; 8 bases map to TRBD1. The germline V gene has CDR1 SGHRS and CDR2 YFSETQ. CDR3 length: 14 amino acids. V shed 4 bases, J shed 3 bases, and the junction held 3 bases outside the gene matches. The CDR3 here is CASSPGQVGNTIYF. The CDR3 nucleotides read TGCGCCAGCAGCCCGGGACAGGTTGGAAACACCATATATTTT. The full variable domain, its missing parts supplied by reference TRBV5-1 and TRBJ1-3, is KAGVTQTPRYLIKTRGQQVTLSCSPISGHRSVSWYQQTPGQGLQFLFEYFSETQRNKGNFPGRFSGRQFSNSRSEMNVSTLELGDSALYLCASSPGQVGNTIYFGEGSWLTVV.

The V call is TRBV14, the J call TRBJ2-2; weak D call: TRBD2 (5 bases). CDR1 is SGHDN and CDR2 is FVKESK in the germline V gene. This CDR3 is 15 amino acids long. Trimming removed 0 bases at V and 7 bases at J, with 12 bases between. The CDR3 DNA follows: TGTGCCAGCAGCCAAGATCGTACCGAGGGCGGGGAGCTGTTTTTT. Translation gives CASSQDRTEGGELFF.

The gene calls are TRBV5-8 and TRBJ2-5; 7 nucleotides agree with TRBD1. The J call could be wrong; TRBJ2-7 is a better fit for the DNA end. Germline CDR1 reads SGHTS; CDR2 reads YDEGEE. The CDR3 covers 15 residues. The CDR3 sequence: CASSRLRGLSYEQYF. The CDR3 bases are TGTGCCAGCAGTAGGTTGAGGGGGCTCTCCTACGAGCAGTACTTC.

The J gene is TRBJ1-2, the V gene TRBV10-2; the D gene is possibly TRBD1 (6 bases). CDR1 is WSHSY, CDR2 SAAADI, per germline. The CDR3 totals 15 residues. Trimming left V 7 bases short and J 5 bases short, with 20 bases between. CDR3 region: CASTPTGPLRYGYTF. The CDR3, as DNA: TGCGCCAGCACCCCGACAGGTCCGCTAAGATATGGCTACACCTTC.

Turning to this clone: A junction end diverges from the germline sequence, so it may reflect a read error. The rearrangement links TRBV28 to TRBJ1-5; D possibly corresponds to TRBD1 (5 bases). Germline lookup yields CDR1 MDHEN and CDR2 SYDVKM. The length of the CDR3 is 15 residues. The CDR3 region has the DNA TGTGCCAGCAGCTTATCGGGGGTGGGCAATCAGCCCCAGCATTTT. Amino acid sequence: CASSLSGVGNQPQHF.

J is TRBJ1-6 and V is TRBV6-5; 8 nucleotides match TRBD1. Germline loops: CDR1 MNHEY, CDR2 SVGAGI. V gave up 6 bases and J gave up 6 bases; unmatched junction bases: 7. CDR3 length: 15 residues. The CDR3 coding sequence is TGTGCCAGCAGGTCAGACAGGGGTGGTAATTCACCCCTCCACTTT. This codes for CASRSDRGGNSPLHF.

V usage is TRBV29-1 and J usage is TRBJ2-5, with 7 bases lining up with TRBD1. This CDR3 is 13 amino acids long. V was clipped by 7 bases and J by 1 base; unmatched bases: 6. The germline CDR1 and CDR2 sequences are SQVTM and ANQGSEA. CDR3 DNA sequence: TGCAGCGGCTCGACAGGGCCCCAAGAGACCCAGTACTTC. It translates to CSGSTGPQETQYF.

This rearrangement joins TRBV7-9 to TRBJ1-1, with D possibly TRBD1 on 5 matching bases. The CDR3 spans 11 residues. Deletions cut 2 bases from V and 7 bases from J, with 5 bases between. Germline CDR1 reads SEHNR; CDR2 reads FQNEAQ (reference sequence). In DNA, the CDR3 is TGTGCCAGCAGCTTAAGGGGTGAAGCTTTCTTT. This sequence encodes CASSLRGEAFF.

The chain carries TRBV18 and TRBJ1-5; the match to TRBD1 covers 9 bases. After removal of 0 bases from V and 1 base from J, the junction contained 4 bases not matched to a gene. The CDR3 spans 17 residues. Per the germline V gene, CDR1 is KGHSH and CDR2 is LQKENI. The CDR3 sequence: CASSPPRTGVSNQPQHF. CDR3 coding DNA: TGTGCCAGCTCACCACCCCGGACAGGGGTGAGCAATCAGCCCCAGCATTTT.

This clone has more than one count but fewer than ten. V is TRBV6-6 and J is TRBJ2-1; weak D call: TRBD1 (7 bases). The CDR3 length is 16 residues. Germline-derived CDR1 and CDR2 are MNHNY and SVGAGI (reference sequence). V lost 5 bases and J 8 bases, leaving 22 bases between the germline ends. As DNA, the CDR3 is TGTGCCAGCAGTCCCCAAGGCTCAGGGGGGATGGATGAGCAGTTCTTC. This translates into CASSPQGSGGMDEQFF.

The rearrangement links TRBV28 to TRBJ2-1; weak D call: TRBD2 (5 bases). Germline V gives CDR1 MDHEN, CDR2 SYDVKM. The CDR3 has 13 residues. The V gene lost 6 bases and the J gene lost 5 bases, with 11 bases spanning the gap. The CDR3 coding sequence is TGTGCCAGCAGATTTAGCGTACACAATGAGCAGTTCTTC. It specifies CASRFSVHNEQFF.

The chain carries TRBV9 and TRBJ2-1; 8 bases match TRBD2. The CDR3 covers 15 residues. Germline V lookup: CDR1 SGDLS, CDR2 YYNGEE. V lost 2 bases to trimming and J lost 2 bases; unmatched junction nucleotides: 3. CDR3 nucleotide sequence: TGTGCCAGCAGCGTTACAGCGGGGGCCTACAATGAGCAGTTCTTC. This gives the protein CASSVTAGAYNEQFF. Supplemented by reference TRBV9 and TRBJ2-1, the full variable domain reads DSGVTQTPKHLITATGQRVTLRCSPRSGDLSVYWYQQSLDQGLQFLIQYYNGEERAKGNILERFSAQQFPDLHSELNLSSLELGDSALYFCASSVTAGAYNEQFFGPGTRLTVL.

The chain recombines TRBV9 with TRBJ2-5, with TRBD2 identical over 8 bases. Germline CDR1 is SGDLS and CDR2 is YYNGEE. V dropped 0 bases and J dropped 5; count of bases not matched to a gene: 6. The CDR3 contains 15 residues. CDR3 nucleotide sequence: TGTGCCAGCAGCGTAGTCGGGGGGGCCTGGGAGACCCAGTACTTC. Translation gives CASSVVGGAWETQYF.

This chain links TRBV9 with TRBJ1-3, with 9 bases aligning to TRBD1. Germline V CDR1 and CDR2: SGDLS, YYNGEE. Losses at the gene ends were 1 base for V and 3 bases for J; bases not matched to a gene: 5. The CDR3 loop spans 16 amino acids. In nucleotides, the CDR3 is TGTGCCAGCAGCGTACGACAGGGGGGTGATGGAAACACCATATATTTT. It codes for CASSVRQGGDGNTIYF.

The J gene is TRBJ1-5, the V gene TRBV6-6; D might be TRBD1 (6 bases). There are 14 residues in the CDR3. Trimming took 6 bases from V and 4 from J, leaving 13 bases between them. Germline assignment: CDR1 MNHNY and CDR2 SVGAGI (reference sequence). Here the CDR3 DNA reads TGTGCCAGCAGATCCTCAGGGGTGAATCAGCCCCAGCATTTT. This encodes CASRSSGVNQPQHF.

The chain recombines TRBV6-5 with TRBJ2-7; TRBD1 might be the D (5 bases). Germline V gene data show CDR1 as MNHEY and CDR2 as SVGAGI. V gave up 2 bases and J gave up 3 bases, with 11 bases separating them. The CDR3 sequence is 14 residues long. The CDR3 DNA sequence: TGTGCCAGCAGTTACGGAGCAGGGCTCTACGAGCAGTACTTC. Translated: CASSYGAGLYEQYF.

The V call is TRBV27, the J call TRBJ1-1, with 10 bases identical to TRBD1. CDR1 and CDR2 (germline): MNHEY, SMNVEV (reference sequence). The CDR3 runs 15 residues. V lost 0 bases to trimming and J lost 11 bases; unmatched junction nucleotides: 9. CDR3 DNA: TGTGCCAGCAGTTTATCCTGGACAGGGGGAGGTCTTGCTTTCTTT. Protein: CASSLSWTGGGLAFF.

This clone was seen a few times. The rearrangement joins TRBV7-2 to TRBJ1-4; 9 bases are shared with TRBD1. The ends lost 0 bases at V and 11 bases at J; junction bases unmatched: 7. This CDR3 spans 15 amino acids. Per the germline V gene, CDR1 is SGHTA and CDR2 is FQGNSA. CDR3 region: CASSLARTGDLKLFF. In nucleotides, the CDR3 is TGTGCCAGCAGCTTAGCGAGGACAGGGGATTTGAAACTGTTTTTT.

V usage is TRBV2 and J usage is TRBJ2-1; the D gene is possibly TRBD2 (5 bases). Deletions cut 8 bases from V and 6 bases from J, with 17 bases between. The CDR3 has 14 residues. The V gene's germline CDR1 is SNHLY and CDR2 FYNNEI. The CDR3 loop reads CASHASPFGNEQFF. CDR3 nucleotides: TGTGCCAGCCATGCTAGCCCCTTCGGCAATGAGCAGTTCTTC.

The CDR3 DNA reads TGTGCCAGCAGCCAAAGAAAGGGAGCGAACACTGAAGCTTTCTTT. Encoded protein: CASSQRKGANTEAFF. The chain uses TRBV14 and TRBJ1-1, with no clear D. V lost 2 bases and J lost 1, with 11 bases in between. Looked up from germline, CDR1 is SGHDN and CDR2 is FVKESK. The CDR3 extends over 15 amino acids.

This chain connects TRBV28 to TRBJ1-2; D uncertain. The CDR3 extends over 15 amino acids. The V end lost 3 bases, the J end lost 2 bases, and 13 bases lay between the germline ends. In germline, CDR1 is MDHEN, CDR2 SYDVKM. The CDR3 reads CASSFTQAGNYGYTF. As DNA, the CDR3 is TGTGCCAGCAGTTTCACCCAGGCAGGAAACTATGGCTACACCTTC.

With respect to this clone: The sample contains more than one DNA sequence encoding this CDR3. The V call is TRBV14, the J call TRBJ2-3; 7 nucleotides line up with TRBD2. The CDR3 runs 14 residues. Germline V lookup: CDR1 SGHDN, CDR2 FVKESK. Trimming took 3 bases from V and 1 from J; bases not matched to a gene: 1. CDR3: CASSQAGGTDTQYF. CDR3 coding DNA: TGTGCCAGCAGCCAGGCGGGAGGCACAGATACGCAGTATTTT. The full variable domain, rest sourced from reference TRBV14 and TRBJ2-3, is EAGVTQFPSHSVIEKGQTVTLRCDPISGHDNLYWYRRVMGKEIKFLLHFVKESKQDESGMPNNRFLAERTGGTYSTLKVQPAELEDSGVYFCASSQAGGTDTQYFGPGTRLTVL.

This clone occurred once. The V and J genes are TRBV6-1 and TRBJ2-2; D is unresolved. This CDR3 comprises 15 residues. Trimming took 5 bases from V and 0 from J, leaving 10 bases between them. Per the germline V gene, CDR1 is MNHNS and CDR2 is SASEGT. The DNA for the CDR3 is TGTGCCAGCAGTATTAAGACTGCGAACACCGGGGAGCTGTTTTTT. It yields the protein CASSIKTANTGELFF.